The 31 T cell receptor beta chains in this list originate from one sample, sequenced in a study of cytomegalovirus exposure and HLA in healthy donors (dated by TCRdb to between 2016 and 2019). The protocol used for the library was the immunoSEQ multiplex PCR assay. The multiplex PCR relied on a mix of 60 forward primers for TCR Vbeta segments and 13 reverse primers for TCR Jbeta segments. The immuneACCESS repertoire file appears here via TCRdb, limited to in-frame rearrangements. These files lack a portion of the clones; in checked studies, under half of the deficit traces to unresolved V genes, and the cause of the others is not known. This sample lists 160,000 or so clones; 79% were detected once. The ten largest make up about 2% of the sample. Sequencing was carried out using PBMCs. These receptor sequences come from a man aged 40-55 years in good health and CMV-seronegative.

CDR3: CASTSGAGGSYEQYF. For the CDR3, the DNA is TGTGCCAGCACCTCGGGCGCGGGAGGGTCCTACGAGCAGTACTTC. V and J are TRBV27 and TRBJ2-7; 9 bases agree with TRBD2. Germline-derived CDR1 and CDR2 are MNHEY and SMNVEV (reference sequence). The CDR3 consists of 15 residues. The J segment lost 1 base and the V segment lost 7 bases, leaving 8 bases of the junction unmatched.

This rearrangement joins TRBV6-5 to TRBJ2-7, with 10 bases fitting TRBD2. V was pared by 6 bases and J by 2 bases, with 7 bases of the junction left unmatched. From germline, CDR1 is MNHEY and CDR2 SVGAGI. This CDR3 has 15 residues. Written as DNA, the CDR3 is TGTGCCAGCAGCTCCCGGACTAGCGGTCCCTACGAGCAGTACTTC. It is translated as CASSSRTSGPYEQYF.

Concerning this clone: An end of the junction differs from the germline gene, which may be a read error. Distinct nucleotide sequences in the sample also encode this CDR3. The chain is built from TRBV15 and TRBJ2-5, with 7 bases fitting TRBD1. Germline lookup yields CDR1 LNHNV and CDR2 YYDKDF (reference sequence). CDR3 length: 13 amino acids. CDR3 bases: TGTGCCACCAGTAGAGGGGGCGGAGAGACCCAGTACTTC. Translating it yields CATSRGGGETQYF.

The chain couples TRBV5-1 to TRBJ1-2; tentatively, D is TRBD1 (5 bases). CDR1 and CDR2 from the germline V gene are SGHRS and YFSETQ. The CDR3 loop spans 14 amino acids. V lost 2 bases and J lost 6, with 14 bases in between. CDR3 in amino acids: CASSLWTSENGYTF. The DNA for the CDR3 is TGCGCCAGCAGCTTATGGACATCGGAAAATGGCTACACCTTC.

The chain's CDR3 is CASSYSTHDGYTF. CDR3 bases: TGTGCCAGCAGTTACTCGACTCATGATGGCTACACCTTC. The rearrangement joins TRBV6-6 to TRBJ1-2; D remains unclear. Trimming removed 0 bases from V and 6 bases from J, with 8 bases in between. Germline V CDR1 and CDR2: MNHNY, SVGAGI (reference sequence). The CDR3 contains 13 residues.

This sequence joins TRBV5-4 and TRBJ2-5, with D possibly matching TRBD2 (6 bases). CDR3 size: 14 residues. V lost 2 bases, J lost 5 bases, and 13 bases lay in between. Germline-derived CDR1 and CDR2 are SGHNT and YYREEE (reference sequence). This CDR3 is CASSLTSSTETQYF. CDR3 DNA: TGTGCCAGCAGCTTAACTAGCTCAACGGAGACCCAGTACTTC. The complete variable domain, with remaining parts taken from reference TRBV5-4 and TRBJ2-5, reads ETGVTQSPTHLIKTRGQQVTLRCSSQSGHNTVSWYQQALGQGPQFIFQYYREEENGRGNFPPRFSGLQFPNYSSELNVNALELDDSALYLCASSLTSSTETQYFGPGTRLLVL.

This sequence joins TRBV5-1 and TRBJ1-6; 7 bases align to TRBD1. In germline, CDR1 is SGHRS, CDR2 YFSETQ. V was pared by 4 bases and J by 7 bases, with 8 bases of the junction left unmatched. This CDR3 spans 15 amino acids. The CDR3 reads CASSPIDRVNSPLHF. CDR3 nucleotides: TGCGCCAGCAGCCCGATCGACAGGGTGAATTCACCCCTCCACTTT.

The chain joins TRBV6-6 to TRBJ2-5, with D perhaps matching TRBD1 (5 bases). Germline CDR1 MNHNY, CDR2 SVGAGI (reference sequence). Trimming stripped 2 bases from V and 3 bases from J, with 7 bases between. The CDR3 is 13 residues long. The CDR3 nucleotides are TGTGCCAGCAGTTACCCAGGGAAAGAGACCCAGTACTTC. It translates to CASSYPGKETQYF.

This clone was found once. J is TRBJ1-6 and V is TRBV21-1; the table's D call of TRBD1 was not tested on the DNA. TRBV21-1 is annotated as a pseudogene. There are 16 residues in the CDR3. The CDR3 DNA sequence: TGTGCCAGCAGCATAACCGGGACAGGGGGAAATTCACCCCTCCACTTT. Protein product: CASSITGTGGNSPLHF.

The CDR3 protein is CASIDTFYEQFF. The CDR3, as DNA: TGTGCCAGTATAGACACATTCTATGAGCAGTTCTTC. The rearrangement links TRBV19 to TRBJ2-1, with D hard to call. The CDR3 runs 12 residues. Germline CDR1 LNHDA, CDR2 SQIVND (reference sequence). Between the trimmed V and J ends, which lost 7 bases and 8 bases, there was a span of 12 bases.

The CDR3 nucleotides are TGCGCCAGCAGCCAAGGTGGGGGGGCCGACACTGAAGCTTTCTTT. It is translated as CASSQGGGADTEAFF. The chain combines TRBV4-3 with TRBJ1-1; the D gene is possibly TRBD1 (6 bases). The V end was cut by 1 base, the J end by 3 bases, with 12 bases between. This CDR3 region has 15 residues. From germline, CDR1 is LGHNA and CDR2 YSLEER.

J is TRBJ2-3 and V is TRBV5-5, with TRBD2 as a possible D gene (6 bases). The germline V gene encodes CDR1 SGHKS and CDR2 YYEKEE (reference sequence). Between the trimmed V and J ends, which lost 1 base and 5 bases, there was a span of 17 bases. This CDR3 region has 16 residues. The CDR3 sequence: CASSLMPGGTQDTQYF. DNA of the CDR3: TGTGCCAGCAGCTTGATGCCCGGGGGAACACAAGATACGCAGTATTTT.

The chain couples TRBV7-6 to TRBJ2-5; 10 nucleotides match TRBD1. The CDR3 is 14 residues long. CDR1 and CDR2 from the germline V gene are SGHVS and FNYEAQ. Trimming removed 2 bases from V and 5 bases from J; junction bases left unmatched: 2. CDR3 in amino acids: CASSLSTGGETQYF. DNA for the CDR3: TGTGCCAGCAGCTTATCGACAGGGGGCGAGACCCAGTACTTC.

The rearrangement joins TRBV15 to TRBJ2-7, with D perhaps TRBD1 (6 bases). This CDR3 contains 11 residues. Germline lookup yields CDR1 LNHNV and CDR2 YYDKDF (reference sequence). Between the trimmed V and J ends, which lost 6 bases and 10 bases, there was a span of 13 bases. CDR3 protein: CATREQGLQYF. Here the CDR3 DNA reads TGTGCCACCAGGGAACAGGGTCTCCAGTACTTC.

The table lists this clone with a few counts. V and J are TRBV5-4 and TRBJ2-1; 7 bases agree with TRBD1. The CDR3 is 13 residues long. Germline CDR1 reads SGHNT; CDR2 reads YYREEE (reference sequence). V shed 4 bases and J 10 bases; nucleotides not matched to a gene: 8. CDR3 in amino acids: CASSTTGDREQFF. The CDR3 nucleotides are TGTGCCAGCAGCACAACAGGGGACCGGGAGCAGTTCTTC.

Turning to this clone: At one end the junction does not follow the germline gene, possibly because of a read error. This sequence joins TRBV7-7 and TRBJ1-2, with 7 nucleotides matching TRBD1. The CDR3 contains 17 residues. CDR1 is SSHAT, CDR2 FNYEAQ, per germline (reference sequence). The CDR3 loop is CASSYRKKGQTNYGYTF. For the CDR3, the DNA is TGTGCTAGCAGTTACCGCAAGAAGGGACAGACCAACTATGGCTACACCTTC.

This clone was recorded once. The rearrangement joins TRBV2 to TRBJ2-1; D perhaps matches TRBD2 (5 bases). CDR1 is SNHLY and CDR2 is FYNNEI in the germline V gene. V was trimmed by 8 bases and J by 0 bases, leaving 14 bases between them. This CDR3 contains 15 residues. The CDR3 is CASYSASSSYNEQFF. As DNA, the CDR3 is TGTGCCAGCTACAGCGCTAGCAGCTCCTACAATGAGCAGTTCTTC.

This sequence joins TRBV7-8 and TRBJ1-6; D remains ambiguous. The germline CDR1 and CDR2 sequences are SGHVS and FQNEAQ. The CDR3 is 15 residues long. Trimming took 5 bases from V and 8 from J, leaving 16 bases between them. The CDR3 reads CASSPVLIRDSPLHF. The CDR3 DNA follows: TGTGCCAGCAGCCCCGTACTAATTCGGGATTCACCCCTCCACTTT. The entire variable domain, with the rest obtained from reference TRBV7-8 and TRBJ1-6, is as follows: GAGVSQSPRYKVAKRGQDVALRCDPISGHVSLFWYQQALGQGPEFLTYFQNEAQLDKSGLPSDRFFAERPEGSVSTLKIQRTQQEDSAVYLCASSPVLIRDSPLHFGNGTRLTVT.

The chain joins TRBV19 to TRBJ1-1, with D maybe TRBD1 (6 bases). CDR3 length: 15 residues. Germline CDR1 reads LNHDA; CDR2 reads SQIVND (reference sequence). V was cut by 3 bases and J by 1 base, with 12 bases left in between. CDR3 coding DNA: TGTGCCAGTAGTATCGGACAGTCCCCGAACACTGAAGCTTTCTTT. Its protein product is CASSIGQSPNTEAFF.

V usage is TRBV2 and J usage is TRBJ1-2; TRBD1 matches 8 bases. J was trimmed by 7 bases and V by 7 bases; bases with no gene match: 8. CDR3 length equals 13 residues. The V gene's germline CDR1 is SNHLY and CDR2 FYNNEI. CDR3 residues: CASKARTGSGYTF. In DNA, the CDR3 is TGTGCCAGCAAAGCCAGGACAGGGTCTGGCTACACCTTC.

V and J are TRBV10-3 and TRBJ2-5; a weak D match, TRBD2 (6 bases). V was cut by 3 bases and J by 5 bases, with 13 bases left in between. The CDR3 is made up of 14 amino acids. CDR1 and CDR2 (germline): ENHRY, SYGVKD. The CDR3 nucleotides read TGTGCCATCAGTGACCCTAGCGTGGGGGAGACCCAGTACTTC. It translates to CAISDPSVGETQYF.

This chain uses TRBV15 with TRBJ2-3, with 7 nucleotides matching TRBD2. The CDR3 is made up of 15 amino acids. V gave up 5 bases and J gave up 3 bases; unmatched junction bases: 8. Germline values: CDR1 LNHNV, CDR2 YYDKDF (reference sequence). For the CDR3, the DNA is TGTGCCACCAGCGGGGGGGGAGAGGGGACAGATACGCAGTATTTT. As protein: CATSGGGEGTDTQYF.

This clone was recorded a few times. The V and J genes are TRBV5-1 and TRBJ2-5; a possible D gene is TRBD2 (6 bases). Looked up from germline, CDR1 is SGHRS and CDR2 is YFSETQ. This CDR3 has 15 residues. With 7 bases removed from V and 5 bases from J, the gap between germline ends came to 21 bases. The CDR3 nucleotides read TGCGCCAGCCGCTGGGCCGGGACTTCTGAGGAGACCCAGTACTTC. Protein product: CASRWAGTSEETQYF. Full variable domain (rest looked up from reference TRBV5-1 and TRBJ2-5): KAGVTQTPRYLIKTRGQQVTLSCSPISGHRSVSWYQQTPGQGLQFLFEYFSETQRNKGNFPGRFSGRQFSNSRSEMNVSTLELGDSALYLCASRWAGTSEETQYFGPGTRLLVL.

V gene TRBV2 combines with J gene TRBJ2-7; D might be TRBD1 (6 bases). The V gene's germline CDR1 is SNHLY and CDR2 FYNNEI. The CDR3 is 11 residues long. V was cut by 6 bases and J by 3 bases, with 6 bases left in between. DNA of the CDR3: TGTGCCAGCAGACAGGGCTACGAGCAGTACTTC. Amino acids: CASRQGYEQYF.

V gene TRBV6-6 combines with J gene TRBJ2-7; 9 nucleotides align to TRBD2. Germline trimming cut 6 bases from V and 6 bases from J; bases unmatched to any gene: 9. Looked up from germline, CDR1 is MNHNY and CDR2 is SVGAGI (reference sequence). CDR3 size: 14 residues. The CDR3 coding sequence is TGTGCCAGCAGGCGGGAGGGCCTTGAGGGCGAGCAGTACTTC. It translates to CASRREGLEGEQYF.

The rearrangement joins TRBV27 to TRBJ2-6; 10 bases agree with TRBD2. J lost 0 bases, V lost 3 bases, and 2 bases had no gene match. The CDR3 extends over 17 amino acids. Germline V gene lookup returns CDR1 MNHEY and CDR2 SMNVEV (reference sequence). The DNA for the CDR3 is TGTGCCAGCAGTTTCGCTAGCGGGAGCTCTGGGGCCAACGTCCTGACTTTC. Protein product: CASSFASGSSGANVLTF.

The J gene is TRBJ1-1, the V gene TRBV2; 8 bases are a match to TRBD1. With V trimmed by 6 bases and J by 4 bases, 7 bases remained unmatched. The CDR3 totals 14 residues. Germline lookup yields CDR1 SNHLY and CDR2 FYNNEI. The CDR3 coding sequence is TGTGCCAGCAGGCGGACAGGGTCGACCACTGAAGCTTTCTTT. Encoded protein: CASRRTGSTTEAFF.

This chain links TRBV5-4 with TRBJ2-1, with D hard to call. Germline loops: CDR1 SGHNT, CDR2 YYREEE (reference sequence). The V end was cut by 0 bases, the J end by 8 bases, with 15 bases between. CDR3 size: 15 residues. The CDR3 reads CASSLGQRRVDEQFF. Here the CDR3 DNA reads TGTGCCAGCAGCTTGGGGCAGCGCCGCGTCGATGAGCAGTTCTTC.

J is TRBJ2-3 and V is TRBV13, with 8 bases aligning to TRBD2. CDR3 length: 16 amino acids. V gave up 2 bases and J gave up 2 bases; unmatched junction bases: 6. Germline values: CDR1 PRHDT, CDR2 FYEKMQ (reference sequence). The CDR3 reads CASSLLLAGNTDTQYF. CDR3 DNA: TGTGCCAGCAGCTTACTTTTAGCGGGGAACACAGATACGCAGTATTTT.

The chain uses TRBV25-1 and TRBJ1-5; 7 positions agree with TRBD1. The CDR3 has 14 residues. Germline V gives CDR1 MGHDK, CDR2 SYGVNS. Germline trimming cut 4 bases from V and 7 bases from J; bases unmatched to any gene: 7. CDR3 nucleotides: TGTGCCAGCAGTGCCTCAGGGGGAGTGCAGCCCCAGCATTTT. Translating it yields CASSASGGVQPQHF.

This sequence joins TRBV11-3 and TRBJ2-7; D is perhaps TRBD2 (5 bases). There are 11 residues in the CDR3. Germline-derived CDR1 and CDR2 are SGHNT and YENEEA. V lost 5 bases and J 6 bases, leaving 8 bases between the germline ends. The CDR3 coding sequence is TGTGCCAGCAGCGCGGACTCCGAGCAGTACTTC. Amino acid sequence: CASSADSEQYF. Complete variable domain (other parts from reference TRBV11-3 and TRBJ2-7): EAGVVQSPRYKIIEKKQPVAFWCNPISGHNTLYWYLQNLGQGPELLIRYENEEAVDDSQLPKDRFSAERLKGVDSTLKIQPAELGDSAVYLCASSADSEQYFGPGTRLTVT.